The source of this T cell receptor beta chain is a study of blood T cell repertoires in COVID-19. Whole-study context: The origin of the acute and convalescent COVID-19 samples was the United States, Italy and Spain.

Per the study methods: Counts of nucleated cells, estimated from reference gene primer amplification, were obtained. Here immunoSEQ multiplex PCR was the method, and the copy in TCRdb shows in-frame clones only, minus some. For V, J and clone size, that table is used; D and trimming come from the DNA. The data hold over 300,000 clones, with around nine tenths observed a single time. Adults between roughly 18 and 89 years of age took part from 20 to 25 US areas. Two negative PCRs, clearance, or symptom resolution were required of recovered Cohort 3 donors. V was clipped by 3 bases and J by 1 base, with 12 bases between them. The germline V gene has CDR1 LGHNA and CDR2 YSLEER. The CDR3 covers 15 residues.

The rearrangement links TRBV4-3 to TRBJ1-1, with D maybe TRBD1 (6 bases). Specimen: PBMCs or T cells enriched from blood (not recorded which). The TCR was taken from a woman in her thirties or forties who had recovered from COVID-19. CDR3 DNA: TGCGCCAGCAGCCACCCCGGGACACCGAACACTGAAGCTTTCTTT. Amino acids: CASSHPGTPNTEAFF.